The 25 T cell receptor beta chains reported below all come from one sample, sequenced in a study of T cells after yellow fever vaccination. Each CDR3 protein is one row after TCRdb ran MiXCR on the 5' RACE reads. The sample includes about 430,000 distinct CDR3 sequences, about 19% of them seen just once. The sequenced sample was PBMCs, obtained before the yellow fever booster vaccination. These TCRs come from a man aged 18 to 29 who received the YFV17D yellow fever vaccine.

The CDR3 protein is CASSPGRRPTYNEQFF. DNA for the CDR3: TGTGCCAGCAGCCCTGGGCGGAGGCCCACCTACAATGAGCAGTTCTTC. This chain connects TRBV14 to TRBJ2-1; TRBD2 might be the D (5 bases). Germline V gives CDR1 SGHDN, CDR2 FVKESK. Trimming stripped 4 bases from V and 2 bases from J, with 15 bases between. The CDR3 length is 16 residues.

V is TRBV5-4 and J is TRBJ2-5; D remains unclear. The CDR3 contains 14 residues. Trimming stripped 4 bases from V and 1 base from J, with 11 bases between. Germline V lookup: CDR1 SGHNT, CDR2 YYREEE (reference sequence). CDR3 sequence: CASSRIQAQETQYF. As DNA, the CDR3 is TGTGCCAGCAGCCGGATCCAGGCCCAAGAGACCCAGTACTTC.

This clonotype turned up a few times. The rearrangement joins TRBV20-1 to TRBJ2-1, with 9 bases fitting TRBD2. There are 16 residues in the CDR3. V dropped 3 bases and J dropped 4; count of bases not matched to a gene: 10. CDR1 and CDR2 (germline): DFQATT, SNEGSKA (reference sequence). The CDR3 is CSARGGASGAYNEQFF. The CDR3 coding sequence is TGCAGTGCTAGGGGAGGGGCTAGCGGGGCTTACAATGAGCAGTTCTTC.

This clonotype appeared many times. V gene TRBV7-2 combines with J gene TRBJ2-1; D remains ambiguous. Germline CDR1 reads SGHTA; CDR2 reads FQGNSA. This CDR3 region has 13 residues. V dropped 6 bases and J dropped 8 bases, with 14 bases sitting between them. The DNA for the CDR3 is TGTGCCAGCAGTTTTTCTCTAGGCGATGAGCAGTTCTTC. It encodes CASSFSLGDEQFF.

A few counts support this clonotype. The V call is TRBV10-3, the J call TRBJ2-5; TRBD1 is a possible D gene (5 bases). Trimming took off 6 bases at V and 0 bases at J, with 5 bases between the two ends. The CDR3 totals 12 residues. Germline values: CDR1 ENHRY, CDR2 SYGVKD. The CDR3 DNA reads TGTGCCATCAGCAGGGACCAAGAGACCCAGTACTTC. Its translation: CAISRDQETQYF.

The CDR3 loop reads CASSLVEGTQYF. The DNA of the CDR3 is TGTGCCAGCAGCTTAGTTGAGGGTACGCAGTATTTT. This chain joins TRBV7-2 and TRBJ2-3; tentatively, D is TRBD2 (5 bases). Trimming took 1 base from V and 8 from J, leaving 7 bases between them. This CDR3 region has 12 residues. Germline-derived CDR1 and CDR2 are SGHTA and FQGNSA. Supplemented by reference TRBV7-2 and TRBJ2-3, the full variable domain reads GAGVSQSPSNKVTEKGKDVELRCDPISGHTALYWYRQSLGQGLEFLIYFQGNSAPDKSGLPSDRFSAERTGGSVSTLTIQRTQQEDSAVYLCASSLVEGTQYFGPGTRLTVL.

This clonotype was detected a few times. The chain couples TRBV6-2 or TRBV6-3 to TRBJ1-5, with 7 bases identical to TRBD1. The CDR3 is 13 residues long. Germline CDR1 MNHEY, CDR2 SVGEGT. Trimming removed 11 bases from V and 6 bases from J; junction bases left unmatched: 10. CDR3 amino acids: CAGSLGGSQPQHF. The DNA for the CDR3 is TGTGCCGGTTCCTTAGGGGGCTCTCAGCCCCAGCATTTT.

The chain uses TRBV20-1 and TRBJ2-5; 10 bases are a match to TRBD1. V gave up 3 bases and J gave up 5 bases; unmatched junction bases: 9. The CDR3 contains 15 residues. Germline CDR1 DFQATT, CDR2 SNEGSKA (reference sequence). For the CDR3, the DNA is TGCAGTGCTAGGCCTTGGGACAGGGGACAGGAGACCCAGTACTTC. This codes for CSARPWDRGQETQYF.

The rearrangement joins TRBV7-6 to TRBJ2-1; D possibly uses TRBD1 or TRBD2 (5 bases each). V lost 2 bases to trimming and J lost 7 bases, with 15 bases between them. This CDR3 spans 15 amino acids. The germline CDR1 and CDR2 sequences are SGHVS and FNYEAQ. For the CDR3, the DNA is TGTGCCAGCAGCTTAATGGGGGTCCCAGGGAATGAGCAGTTCTTC. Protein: CASSLMGVPGNEQFF.

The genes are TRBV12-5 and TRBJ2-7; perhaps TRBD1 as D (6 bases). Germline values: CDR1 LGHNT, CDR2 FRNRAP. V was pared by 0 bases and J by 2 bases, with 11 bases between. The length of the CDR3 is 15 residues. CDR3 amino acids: CASGLVRGKTYEQYF. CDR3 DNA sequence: TGTGCTAGTGGTTTGGTAAGGGGGAAAACCTACGAGCAGTACTTC.

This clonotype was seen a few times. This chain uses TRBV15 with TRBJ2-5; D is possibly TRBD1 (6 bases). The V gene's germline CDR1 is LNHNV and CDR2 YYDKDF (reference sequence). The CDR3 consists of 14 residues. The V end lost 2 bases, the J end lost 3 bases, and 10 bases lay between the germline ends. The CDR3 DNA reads TGTGCCACCAGCAGACAGGGGTTTGAAGAGACCCAGTACTTC. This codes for CATSRQGFEETQYF.

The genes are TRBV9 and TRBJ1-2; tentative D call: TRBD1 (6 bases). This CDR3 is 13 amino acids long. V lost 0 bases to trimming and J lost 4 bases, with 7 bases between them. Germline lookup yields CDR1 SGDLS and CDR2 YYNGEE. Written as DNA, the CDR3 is TGTGCCAGCAGCGTAGCGACAGGCTATGGCTACACCTTC. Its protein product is CASSVATGYGYTF.

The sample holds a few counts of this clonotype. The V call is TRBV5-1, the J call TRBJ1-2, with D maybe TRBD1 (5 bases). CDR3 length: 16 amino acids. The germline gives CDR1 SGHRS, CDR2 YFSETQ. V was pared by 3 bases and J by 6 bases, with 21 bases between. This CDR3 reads CASSSQRPGGADGYTF. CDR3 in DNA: TGCGCCAGCAGCTCCCAAAGGCCGGGAGGGGCGGATGGCTACACCTTC.

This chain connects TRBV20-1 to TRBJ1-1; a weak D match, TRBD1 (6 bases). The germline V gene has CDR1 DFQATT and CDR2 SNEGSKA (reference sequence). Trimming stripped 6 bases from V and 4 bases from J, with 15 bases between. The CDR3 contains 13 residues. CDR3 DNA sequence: TGCAGTGCCTTAGGGGGAGGGGGCACTGAAGCTTTCTTT. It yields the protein CSALGGGGTEAFF.

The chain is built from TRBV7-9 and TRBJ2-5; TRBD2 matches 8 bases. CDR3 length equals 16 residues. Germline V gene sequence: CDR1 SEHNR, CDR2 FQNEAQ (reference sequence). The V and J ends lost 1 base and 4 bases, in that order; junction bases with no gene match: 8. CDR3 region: CASSLVSGLDRETQYF. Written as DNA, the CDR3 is TGTGCCAGCAGCTTAGTTTCGGGACTAGATAGAGAGACCCAGTACTTC.

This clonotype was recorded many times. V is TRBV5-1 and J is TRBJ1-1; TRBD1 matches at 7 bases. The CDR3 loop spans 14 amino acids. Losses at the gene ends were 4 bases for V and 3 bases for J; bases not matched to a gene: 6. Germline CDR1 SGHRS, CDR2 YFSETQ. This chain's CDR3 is CASSLTGVDTEAFF. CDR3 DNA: TGCGCCAGCAGCCTTACAGGGGTGGACACTGAAGCTTTCTTT.

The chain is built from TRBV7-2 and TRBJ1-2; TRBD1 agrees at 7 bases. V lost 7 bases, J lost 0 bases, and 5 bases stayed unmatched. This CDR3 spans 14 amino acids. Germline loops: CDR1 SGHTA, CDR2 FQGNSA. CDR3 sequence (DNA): TGTGCCAGCAAAACAGGGGACGCTAACTATGGCTACACCTTC. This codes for CASKTGDANYGYTF.

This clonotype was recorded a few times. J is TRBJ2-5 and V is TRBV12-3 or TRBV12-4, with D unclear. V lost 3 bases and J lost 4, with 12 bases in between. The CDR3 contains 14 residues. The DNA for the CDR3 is TGTGCCAGCAGTTTTAGGGTTTCAGGAGAGACCCAGTACTTC. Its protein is CASSFRVSGETQYF.

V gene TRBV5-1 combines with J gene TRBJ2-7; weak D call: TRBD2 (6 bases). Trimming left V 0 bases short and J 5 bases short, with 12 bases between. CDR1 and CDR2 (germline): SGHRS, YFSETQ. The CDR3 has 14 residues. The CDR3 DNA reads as TGCGCCAGCAGCTTGGGAGGAGGGAACAACGAGCAGTACTTC. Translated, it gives CASSLGGGNNEQYF.

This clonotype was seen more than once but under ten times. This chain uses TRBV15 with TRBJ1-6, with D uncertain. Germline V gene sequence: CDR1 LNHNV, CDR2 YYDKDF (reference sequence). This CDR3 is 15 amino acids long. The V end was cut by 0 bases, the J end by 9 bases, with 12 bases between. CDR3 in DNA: TGTGCCACCAGCAGAGATAACATGGGTTCTTCACCCCTCCACTTT. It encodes CATSRDNMGSSPLHF.

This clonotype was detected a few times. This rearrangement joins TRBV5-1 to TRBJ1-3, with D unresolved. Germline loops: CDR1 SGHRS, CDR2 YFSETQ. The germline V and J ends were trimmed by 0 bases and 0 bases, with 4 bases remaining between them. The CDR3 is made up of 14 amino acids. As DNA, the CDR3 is TGCGCCAGCAGCTTGGAACCCTCTGGAAACACCATATATTTT. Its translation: CASSLEPSGNTIYF. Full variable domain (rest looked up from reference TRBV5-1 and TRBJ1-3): KAGVTQTPRYLIKTRGQQVTLSCSPISGHRSVSWYQQTPGQGLQFLFEYFSETQRNKGNFPGRFSGRQFSNSRSEMNVSTLELGDSALYLCASSLEPSGNTIYFGEGSWLTVV.

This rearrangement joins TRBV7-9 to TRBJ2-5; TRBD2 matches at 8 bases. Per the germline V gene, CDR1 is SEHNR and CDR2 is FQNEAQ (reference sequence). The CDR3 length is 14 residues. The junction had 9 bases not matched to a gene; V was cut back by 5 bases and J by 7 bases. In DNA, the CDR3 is TGTGCCAGCAGCGGGAACGGGGGGGCCTCGACCCAGTACTTC. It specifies CASSGNGGASTQYF. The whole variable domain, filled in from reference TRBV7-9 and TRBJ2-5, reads DTGVSQNPRHKITKRGQNVTFRCDPISEHNRLYWYRQTLGQGPEFLTYFQNEAQLEKSRLLSDRFSAERPKGSFSTLEIQRTEQGDSAMYLCASSGNGGASTQYFGPGTRLLVL.

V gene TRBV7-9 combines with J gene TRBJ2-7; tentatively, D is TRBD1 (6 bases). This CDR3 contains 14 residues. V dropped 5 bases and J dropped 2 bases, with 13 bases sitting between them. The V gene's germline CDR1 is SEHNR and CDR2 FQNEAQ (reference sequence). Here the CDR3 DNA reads TGTGCCAGCAGCCCCGGGACACTTCCCTACGAGCAGTACTTC. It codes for CASSPGTLPYEQYF. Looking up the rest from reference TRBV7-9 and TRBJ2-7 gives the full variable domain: DTGVSQNPRHKITKRGQNVTFRCDPISEHNRLYWYRQTLGQGPEFLTYFQNEAQLEKSRLLSDRFSAERPKGSFSTLEIQRTEQGDSAMYLCASSPGTLPYEQYFGPGTRLTVT.

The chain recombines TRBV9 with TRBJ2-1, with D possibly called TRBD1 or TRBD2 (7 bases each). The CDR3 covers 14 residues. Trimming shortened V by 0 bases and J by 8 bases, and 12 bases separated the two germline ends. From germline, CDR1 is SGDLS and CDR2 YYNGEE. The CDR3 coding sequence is TGTGCCAGCAGCGTAGCTCAGGGGGGGGATGAGCAGTTCTTC. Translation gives CASSVAQGGDEQFF.

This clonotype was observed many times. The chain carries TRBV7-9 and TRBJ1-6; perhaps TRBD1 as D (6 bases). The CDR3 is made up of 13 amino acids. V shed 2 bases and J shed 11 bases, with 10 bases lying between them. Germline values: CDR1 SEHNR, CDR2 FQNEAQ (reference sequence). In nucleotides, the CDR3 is TGTGCCAGCAGCTTACAGGGGAATACACCCCTCCACTTT. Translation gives CASSLQGNTPLHF.